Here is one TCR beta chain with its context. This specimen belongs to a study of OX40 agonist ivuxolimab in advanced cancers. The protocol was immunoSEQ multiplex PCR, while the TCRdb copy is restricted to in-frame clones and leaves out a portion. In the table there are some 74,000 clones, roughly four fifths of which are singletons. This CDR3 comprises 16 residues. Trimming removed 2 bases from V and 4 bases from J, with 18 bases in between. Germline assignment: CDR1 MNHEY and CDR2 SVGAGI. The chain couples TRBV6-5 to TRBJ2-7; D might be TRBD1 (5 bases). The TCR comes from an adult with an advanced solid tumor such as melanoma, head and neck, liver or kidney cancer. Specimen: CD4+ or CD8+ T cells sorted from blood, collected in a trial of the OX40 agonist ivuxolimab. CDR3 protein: CASSYGQGSLFYEQYF. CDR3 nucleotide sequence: TGTGCCAGCAGTTACGGGCAGGGTTCCCTATTTTACGAGCAGTACTTC.